The TCR beta chain described here comes from a study of CD8 T cells in Susac syndrome. The RNA input was about 0.5 to 1 ug, and it was reverse transcribed with random hexamers. The CDR3 of TCR beta was amplified by immunoSEQ multiplex PCR across 54 Vbeta and 13 Jbeta. TCRdb called the immunoSEQ multiplex PCR reads again in MiXCR, with one record for every CDR3 protein. The sample lists 160,000 or so distinct CDR3 sequences, over 85% occurring once. V lost 4 bases and J 6 bases, leaving 15 bases between the germline ends. The CDR3 consists of 14 residues. CDR1 SEHNR and CDR2 FQNEAQ come from the germline V gene (reference sequence). CD8+ and CD4+ T cells circulating in blood were sequenced for TCR beta.

The material sequenced was CD8+ T cells from PBMCs. The clonotype was recovered from a human donor with multiple sclerosis. V and J are TRBV7-9 and TRBJ1-2; no definite D call. The CDR3 spells CASSSGIREDGYTF. DNA for the CDR3: TGTGCCAGCAGCTCCGGGATCCGGGAGGATGGCTACACCTTC.